These 19 T cell receptor beta chains were sequenced from one sample in a study of human T cells and chemical hapten exposure. TCRdb re-called the RACE reads with MiXCR, one entry per CDR3 protein. Seen here are roughly 72,000 distinct CDR3 sequences, around a tenth observed once, and the top ten hold about 1.4%. The time point was: patch test 1, 2 weeks after DPC sensitization. Indicated treatment: therapeutic diphenylcyclopropenone sensitization with weekly scalp DPC. Sequences were derived from whole blood, sampled in connection with sensitization to the hapten diphenylcyclopropenone (DPC). Receptors were obtained from a woman aged 45-59 years with alopecia areata. Some clones in this sample may be carry-over from other donors' samples.

V is TRBV11-2 and J is TRBJ2-4; no clear D. The V end was cut by 10 bases, the J end by 1 base, with 14 bases between. Germline loops: CDR1 SGHAT, CDR2 FQNNGV. This CDR3 has 14 amino acids. This CDR3 reads CAIPHHSAKNIQYF. CDR3 DNA: TGTGCCATCCCCCATCATTCGGCCAAAAACATTCAGTACTTC.

The rearrangement joins TRBV4-1 to TRBJ1-1; a possible D gene is TRBD1 (5 bases). The V end lost 1 base, the J end lost 0 bases, and 15 bases lay between the germline ends. This CDR3 contains 17 residues. Germline loops: CDR1 MGHRA, CDR2 YSYEKL. Here the CDR3 DNA reads TGCGCCAGCAGCCAAGGCCCAGGGTTTTCCATGAACACTGAAGCTTTCTTT. Protein sequence: CASSQGPGFSMNTEAFF.

This clonotype was counted between two and nine times. The chain is built from TRBV6-6 and TRBJ1-1; no clear D gene. The ends were cut back, 0 bases at V and 7 bases at J, with 6 bases in the middle. Germline CDR1 MNHNY, CDR2 SVGAGI (reference sequence). The CDR3 is 12 amino acids. The CDR3 loop is CASSYSGLEAFF. The DNA for the CDR3 is TGTGCCAGCAGTTACTCCGGGCTTGAAGCTTTCTTT.

Turning to this clonotype: An end of the junction differs from the germline gene, which may be a read error. The rearrangement joins TRBV11-2 to TRBJ1-4; D call uncertain. CDR1 is SGHAT, CDR2 FQNNGV, per germline. The CDR3 has 16 amino acids. The CDR3 loop reads CGSSYSLTATNEKLFF. In nucleotides, the CDR3 is TGTGGCAGCAGCTACAGCCTTACTGCAACTAATGAAAAACTGTTTTTT. Full variable domain (outside the CDR3, taken from reference TRBV11-2 and TRBJ1-4): EAGVAQSPRYKIIEKRQSVAFWCNPISGHATLYWYQQILGQGPKLLIQFQNNGVVDDSQLPKDRFSAERLKGVDSTLKIQPAKLEDSAVYLCGSSYSLTATNEKLFFGSGTQLSVL.

The chain uses TRBV12-3 or TRBV12-4 and TRBJ1-2; 7 bases agree with TRBD1. The J segment lost 0 bases and the V segment lost 5 bases, leaving 3 bases of the junction unmatched. The CDR3 is 14 amino acids. The CDR3 here is CASSEGTANYGYTF. The CDR3 coding sequence is TGTGCCAGCAGTGAAGGGACAGCTAACTATGGCTACACCTTC.

This clonotype was detected only a few times. The chain recombines TRBV12-3 or TRBV12-4 with TRBJ2-5; D is undetermined. Trimming stripped 1 base from V and 4 bases from J, with 7 bases between. The CDR3 sequence is 13 residues long. The CDR3 nucleotides read TGTGCCAGCAGTTTAGGAGCGCGAGAGACCCAGTACTTC. Amino acid sequence: CASSLGARETQYF.

This clonotype was seen a handful of times. V gene TRBV19 combines with J gene TRBJ2-2; D is perhaps TRBD1 or TRBD2 (5 bases each). From germline, CDR1 is LNHDA and CDR2 SQIVND (reference sequence). Deletions cut 10 bases from V and 5 bases from J, with 17 bases between. This CDR3 is 14 amino acids long. The CDR3 is CATRAPSGTGELFF. CDR3 in DNA: TGTGCCACCAGGGCGCCTTCGGGAACCGGGGAGCTGTTTTTT.

This clonotype showed up many times. V gene TRBV7-9 combines with J gene TRBJ2-3; 9 nucleotides line up with TRBD1. The J segment lost 6 bases and the V segment lost 3 bases, leaving 10 bases of the junction unmatched. The CDR3 loop spans 16 amino acids. The germline V gene encodes CDR1 SEHNR and CDR2 FQNEAQ (reference sequence). This CDR3 reads CASSFSGTGSADTQYF. The CDR3 coding sequence is TGTGCCAGCAGCTTTTCCGGGACAGGGTCAGCGGATACGCAGTATTTT.

The chain couples TRBV29-1 to TRBJ2-7, with no clear D. CDR3 size: 12 residues. Trimming left V 4 bases short and J 1 base short, with 8 bases between. In germline, CDR1 is SQVTM, CDR2 ANQGSEA. CDR3 DNA: TGCAGCGTTGTGGATGCGTCCTACGAGCAGTACTTC. Amino acids: CSVVDASYEQYF.

This clonotype appeared once. The chain employs TRBV5-1 and TRBJ2-1, with no clear D. Trimming pared 7 bases from V and 8 bases from J, leaving 13 bases between. Germline V gene sequence: CDR1 SGHRS, CDR2 YFSETQ. The CDR3 is made up of 12 amino acids. The CDR3 coding sequence is TGCGCCAGCGGTCCGGGCACCCATGAGCAGTTCTTC. Its translation: CASGPGTHEQFF.

V is TRBV9 and J is TRBJ2-2; D gene ambiguous. This CDR3 spans 18 amino acids. Trimming took 0 bases from V and 3 from J, leaving 18 bases between them. The germline V gene encodes CDR1 SGDLS and CDR2 YYNGEE. The CDR3 DNA sequence: TGTGCCAGCAGCGTAGAATGGGGTCTCGGGCGAGACACCGGGGAGCTGTTTTTT. Translation gives CASSVEWGLGRDTGELFF.

This clonotype has more than one count but fewer than ten. The V and J genes are TRBV11-3 and TRBJ2-3; unclear D gene. Germline CDR1 reads SGHNT; CDR2 reads YENEEA. CDR3 size: 15 residues. V was clipped by 7 bases and J by 0 bases, with 14 bases between them. The CDR3 is CASTHRGGSTDTQYF. The CDR3 coding sequence is TGTGCCAGCACTCATAGAGGCGGTAGCACAGATACGCAGTATTTT.

The chain combines TRBV4-2 with TRBJ2-3; either TRBD1 or TRBD2 may fit D (5 bases each). Trimming cost V 4 bases and J 7 bases, with 12 bases left between them. CDR3 length equals 13 residues. The germline V gene encodes CDR1 LGHNA and CDR2 YNFKEQ. The CDR3 region is CASSRGLENTQYF. The CDR3 DNA sequence: TGTGCCAGCAGCCGGGGGTTGGAGAATACGCAGTATTTT.

This rearrangement joins TRBV6-2 or TRBV6-3 to TRBJ2-2; D is uncertain. Germline CDR1 and CDR2: MNHEY and SVGEGT. The CDR3 has 13 residues. V was pared by 5 bases and J by 6 bases, with 10 bases between. In nucleotides, the CDR3 is TGTGCCAGCAGTCGCGATGGAGCCGGGGAGCTGTTTTTT. Translated, it gives CASSRDGAGELFF.

The table lists this clonotype with many counts. V and J are TRBV30 and TRBJ2-7, with D uncertain. This CDR3 region has 12 residues. Germline V CDR1 and CDR2: GTSNPN, SVGIG (reference sequence). V was shortened by 1 base and J by 2 bases, with 6 bases between the two germline ends. The CDR3 sequence is CAWSDGTYEQYF. The CDR3 DNA follows: TGTGCCTGGAGTGACGGAACCTACGAGCAGTACTTC.

The J gene is TRBJ2-5, the V gene TRBV11-2; D gene ambiguous. Germline values: CDR1 SGHAT, CDR2 FQNNGV. With 4 bases removed from V and 7 bases from J, the gap between germline ends came to 16 bases. The CDR3 runs 14 residues. CDR3 residues: CASSWSLSRATQYF. CDR3 nucleotides: TGTGCCAGCAGCTGGTCGCTGTCAAGAGCGACCCAGTACTTC. Drawing the rest from reference TRBV11-2 and TRBJ2-5, the complete variable domain is EAGVAQSPRYKIIEKRQSVAFWCNPISGHATLYWYQQILGQGPKLLIQFQNNGVVDDSQLPKDRFSAERLKGVDSTLKIQPAKLEDSAVYLCASSWSLSRATQYFGPGTRLLVL.

The rearrangement joins TRBV2 to TRBJ2-5; no reliable D call. Germline CDR1 is SNHLY and CDR2 is FYNNEI. V lost 1 base to trimming and J lost 0 bases, with 3 bases between them. The CDR3 spans 13 residues. CDR3: CASSEGYQETQYF. CDR3 bases: TGTGCCAGCAGTGAAGGCTACCAAGAGACCCAGTACTTC.

This clonotype came up a few times. The DNA for the CDR3 is TGTGCCAGCAGTTTACCCGGGACTAGCGGGAGTGAGCAGTTCTTC. This sequence encodes CASSLPGTSGSEQFF. The V and J genes are TRBV27 and TRBJ2-1, with 14 bases that match TRBD2. J lost 9 bases, V lost 2 bases, and 3 bases had no gene match. Germline V gene sequence: CDR1 MNHEY, CDR2 SMNVEV (reference sequence). There are 15 residues in the CDR3.

CDR3 protein: CSTQGNEQFF. The DNA for the CDR3 is TGCAGCACACAGGGCAATGAGCAGTTCTTC. V is TRBV29-1 and J is TRBJ2-1; weak D call: TRBD1 (6 bases). The CDR3 sequence is 10 residues long. V lost 8 bases and J 6 bases, leaving 8 bases between the germline ends. The germline gives CDR1 SQVTM, CDR2 ANQGSEA.